This T cell receptor beta chain was sequenced for a study of control samples from healthy donors and cancer patients. Measured with immunoSEQ multiplex PCR; TCRdb has only the in-frame clones, and not every one. The sample includes over 100,000 clones, around 88% of them seen just once. The V end was cut by 0 bases, the J end by 6 bases, with 13 bases between. The V gene's germline CDR1 is SGHRS and CDR2 YFSETQ. CDR3 size: 14 residues. Sequenced material: blood. The source of this sequence is a man aged 40-49 years in good health. The chain is built from TRBV5-1 and TRBJ2-7; no definite D call. As DNA, the CDR3 is TGCGCCAGCAGCTTGGCTCTAGGGATTAGCGAGCAGTACTTC. Its protein product is CASSLALGISEQYF.